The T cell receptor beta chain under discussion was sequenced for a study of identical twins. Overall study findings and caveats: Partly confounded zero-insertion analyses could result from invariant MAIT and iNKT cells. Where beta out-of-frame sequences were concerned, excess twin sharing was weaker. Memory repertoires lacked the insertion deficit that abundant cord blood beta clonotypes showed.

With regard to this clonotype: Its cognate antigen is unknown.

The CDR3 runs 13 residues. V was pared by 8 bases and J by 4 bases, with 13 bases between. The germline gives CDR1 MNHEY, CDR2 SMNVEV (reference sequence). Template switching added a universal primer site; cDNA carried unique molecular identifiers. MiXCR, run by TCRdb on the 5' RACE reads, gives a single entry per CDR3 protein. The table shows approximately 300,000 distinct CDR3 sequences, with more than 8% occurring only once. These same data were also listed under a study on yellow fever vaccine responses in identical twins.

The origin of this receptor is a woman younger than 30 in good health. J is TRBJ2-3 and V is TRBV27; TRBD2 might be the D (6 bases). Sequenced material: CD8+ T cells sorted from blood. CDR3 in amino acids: CASGWTGADTQYF. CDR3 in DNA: TGTGCCAGCGGGTGGACGGGGGCAGATACGCAGTATTTT.